This T cell receptor beta chain stems from a study of blood T cells in healthy people across ages. Whole-study findings and limits: What prevented conclusive comparison of naive and antigen-experienced cells was that PBMCs were unsorted.

A minimum of 7 million PBMCs was isolated per sample. Together with a sample-barcoded 5' primer, a J-beta primer mix was included in a second PCR lasting roughly 6 to 12 cycles. Sequencing yielded, for each sample, at least 2.5 million paired-end reads carrying CDR3. Each CDR3 protein is one row after TCRdb ran MiXCR on the 5' RACE reads. The sample shows over 950,000 distinct CDR3 sequences, less than 45% of them seen only once. This clonotype was seen a handful of times. Its antigen is unknown. The TCR originated in a man aged 18 to 29 in good health. What was sequenced was blood.

This CDR3 is CASSLMDGTGRYSNQPQHF. The CDR3 DNA follows: TGTGCCAGCAGTTTAATGGACGGGACAGGGCGTTATAGCAATCAGCCCCAGCATTTT. This chain joins TRBV12-3 or TRBV12-4 and TRBJ1-5; the match to TRBD1 covers 9 bases. Trimming took 2 bases from V and 0 from J; bases not matched to a gene: 11. The CDR3 runs 19 residues.